This entry describes one T cell receptor (beta chain). Method: immunoSEQ multiplex PCR; TCRdb's copy keeps in-frame clones and lacks some. The sample shows more than 120,000 clones, more than 85% of them seen only once. The record originates from a study of cytomegalovirus exposure and HLA in healthy donors. Sequences were obtained from PBMCs. This TCR came from a man younger than 30 in good health and CMV-seropositive.

CDR3 coding DNA: TGTGCCAGCTCACCAGGGACAGCGTTAAATGGCTACACCTTC. Protein product: CASSPGTALNGYTF. V usage is TRBV18 and J usage is TRBJ1-2; 7 bases line up with TRBD1. V dropped 2 bases and J dropped 6; count of bases not matched to a gene: 6. Germline V CDR1 and CDR2: KGHSH, LQKENI. The CDR3 extends over 14 amino acids.